These 19 T cell receptor beta chains originate from one sample sequenced in a study of blood T cells in healthy people across ages. Primers used in a second PCR of about 7 to 12 cycles were a sample-barcoded 5' primer and a J-beta primer mix. TCRdb redid the calling of the 5' RACE reads with MiXCR, one entry per CDR3 protein. The sample holds approximately 1,000,000 distinct CDR3 sequences, around two fifths seen once. Sequenced input: blood. The receptors shown here come from a man aged 18-30 years in good health.

This clonotype has just one count. V usage is TRBV12-3 or TRBV12-4 and J usage is TRBJ1-6, with 7 bases identical to TRBD1. With 5 bases clipped from V and 9 bases from J, the junction kept 4 bases outside the gene matches. The CDR3 length is 13 residues. CDR3: CASSIRDSSPLHF. DNA of the CDR3: TGTGCCAGCAGTATCCGGGACAGTTCACCCCTCCACTTT.

This clonotype occurred a few times. The chain has TRBV6-2 or TRBV6-3 and TRBJ2-5; D not resolved. Germline CDR1 MNHEY, CDR2 SVGEGT. The CDR3 length is 14 residues. Trimming took off 3 bases at V and 5 bases at J, with 13 bases between the two ends. The CDR3 DNA is TGTGCCAGCAGTTATAGAGGTCCGAGGGAGACCCAGTACTTC. It specifies CASSYRGPRETQYF.

V is TRBV29-1 and J is TRBJ2-1; a weak D match, TRBD2 (6 bases). The V gene lost 4 bases and the J gene lost 0 bases, with 19 bases spanning the gap. The CDR3 is 17 amino acids. Germline V gene lookup returns CDR1 SQVTM and CDR2 ANQGSEA. The CDR3 sequence: CSVGGSGLSSSYNEQFF. CDR3 nucleotide sequence: TGCAGCGTTGGGGGTTCGGGACTTTCGAGCTCCTACAATGAGCAGTTCTTC.

The chain employs TRBV2 and TRBJ1-4; possibly TRBD1 for D (5 bases). Trimming shortened V by 5 bases and J by 7 bases, and 14 bases separated the two germline ends. The CDR3 totals 14 residues. CDR1 is SNHLY and CDR2 is FYNNEI in the germline V gene. Here the CDR3 DNA reads TGTGCCAGCAGTCGCGTAAGACAGATTGAAAAACTGTTTTTT. Protein: CASSRVRQIEKLFF.

A few counts support this clonotype. In DNA, the CDR3 is TGCGCCAGCAGCTTGGCGACTAGCGAGGCCAAAAACATTCAGTACTTC. Translation gives CASSLATSEAKNIQYF. The V call is TRBV5-1, the J call TRBJ2-4; 8 bases are shared with TRBD2. The J segment lost 1 base and the V segment lost 0 bases, leaving 3 bases of the junction unmatched. This CDR3 contains 16 residues. Germline assignment: CDR1 SGHRS and CDR2 YFSETQ.

This chain links TRBV28 with TRBJ1-5; D gene uncertain. Per germline, CDR1 MDHEN and CDR2 SYDVKM. Trimming left V 7 bases short and J 4 bases short, with 11 bases between. This CDR3 contains 13 residues. The CDR3 here is CASKFTGNQPQHF. CDR3 coding DNA: TGTGCCAGCAAGTTTACGGGAAATCAGCCCCAGCATTTT.

The rearrangement uses TRBV10-3 and TRBJ1-1, with a weak D call TRBD1 (6 bases). Germline loops: CDR1 ENHRY, CDR2 SYGVKD. The ends were cut back, 8 bases at V and 8 bases at J, with 18 bases in the middle. The CDR3 sequence is 13 residues long. CDR3 residues: CAIQQGRSEEAFF. CDR3 coding DNA: TGTGCCATCCAACAGGGTAGGAGCGAAGAAGCTTTCTTT.

A few counts support this clonotype. This chain connects TRBV10-3 to TRBJ2-5, with TRBD1 matching over 7 bases. CDR1 is ENHRY and CDR2 is SYGVKD in the germline V gene. Trimming took 6 bases from V and 3 from J; bases not matched to a gene: 4. There are 13 residues in the CDR3. This CDR3 reads CAIRGTEKETQYF. The CDR3 coding sequence is TGTGCCATCAGGGGGACAGAAAAAGAGACCCAGTACTTC.

The rearrangement links TRBV6-1 to TRBJ2-2; D is possibly TRBD1 or TRBD2 (5 bases each). This CDR3 has 14 amino acids. Per the germline V gene, CDR1 is MNHNS and CDR2 is SASEGT. V was cut by 6 bases and J by 6 bases, with 14 bases left in between. CDR3 in amino acids: CASRSIVGAGELFF. The CDR3 coding sequence is TGTGCCAGCAGGTCCATTGTGGGGGCCGGGGAGCTGTTTTTT.

The sample holds a few counts of this clonotype. The rearrangement links TRBV7-2 to TRBJ1-5; D is undetermined. The CDR3 is 13 residues long. Trimming cost V 8 bases and J 6 bases, with 14 bases left between them. Germline V gene lookup returns CDR1 SGHTA and CDR2 FQGNSA. The CDR3 region is CASSRGEVQPQHF. The CDR3 DNA follows: TGTGCCAGCTCTCGCGGGGAGGTTCAGCCCCAGCATTTT.

There are a few counts of this clonotype. In DNA form, the CDR3 reads TGTGCCAGCAGTTACTCGATTACGAACACTGAAGCTTTCTTT. Encoded protein: CASSYSITNTEAFF. The rearrangement links TRBV6-2 or TRBV6-3 to TRBJ1-1; D uncertain. The length of the CDR3 is 14 residues. Trimming removed 0 bases from V and 1 base from J, with 6 bases in between. Germline CDR1 is MNHEY and CDR2 is SVGEGT.

In its sample, this clonotype was seen many times. The rearrangement joins TRBV20-1 to TRBJ1-2, with D possibly TRBD1 on 6 matching bases. The germline V gene has CDR1 DFQATT and CDR2 SNEGSKA (reference sequence). The CDR3 is made up of 14 amino acids. Deletions cut 3 bases from V and 0 bases from J, with 11 bases between. CDR3 residues: CSASSGQSNYGYTF. CDR3 bases: TGCAGTGCTAGTTCCGGACAGTCTAACTATGGCTACACCTTC.

V gene TRBV7-9 combines with J gene TRBJ1-5; maybe TRBD1 (5 bases). The CDR3 covers 15 residues. The germline gives CDR1 SEHNR, CDR2 FQNEAQ (reference sequence). Trimming took off 6 bases at V and 9 bases at J, with 21 bases between the two ends. The CDR3 DNA is TGTGCCAGCAGTCGTGACAGCAATGACGGTCGGCCCCAGCATTTT. Its protein is CASSRDSNDGRPQHF. Complete variable domain (other parts from reference TRBV7-9 and TRBJ1-5): DTGVSQNPRHKITKRGQNVTFRCDPISEHNRLYWYRQTLGQGPEFLTYFQNEAQLEKSRLLSDRFSAERPKGSFSTLEIQRTEQGDSAMYLCASSRDSNDGRPQHFGDGTRLSIL.

This clonotype showed up just a few times. V usage is TRBV20-1 and J usage is TRBJ2-1; 8 bases fit TRBD2. This CDR3 contains 14 residues. Trimming removed 3 bases from V and 5 bases from J; junction bases left unmatched: 6. Germline V lookup: CDR1 DFQATT, CDR2 SNEGSKA (reference sequence). CDR3 region: CSASRAGVNNEQFF. In DNA, the CDR3 is TGCAGTGCTAGTAGAGCGGGGGTTAACAATGAGCAGTTCTTC.

This clonotype was seen more than once but under ten times. Because the CDR3's place on the DNA is in doubt, the DNA is left out and the CDR3 is given as listed by TCRdb. This chain joins TRBV5-1 and TRBJ2-3; the table's TRBD2 call for D was not verified on the DNA. Inclusive of both ends, the CDR3 amounts to 15 amino acids. Germline loops: CDR1 SGHRS, CDR2 YFSETQ. CDR3 protein: CASSRDSSVPDTQYF.

This clonotype turned up a few times. The chain links TRBV20-1 to TRBJ1-1, with unresolved D. Germline V gives CDR1 DFQATT, CDR2 SNEGSKA (reference sequence). V was trimmed by 3 bases and J by 1 base, leaving 9 bases between them. The length of the CDR3 is 13 residues. The CDR3 DNA reads as TGCAGTGCTAGGGAGGGAGCGAACACTGAAGCTTTCTTT. It codes for CSAREGANTEAFF.

V is TRBV7-2 and J is TRBJ1-2, with D unresolved. V dropped 0 bases and J dropped 6 bases, with 8 bases sitting between them. The CDR3 covers 13 residues. Germline values: CDR1 SGHTA, CDR2 FQGNSA. This CDR3 is CASSLARPDGYTF. The CDR3 DNA sequence: TGTGCCAGCAGCTTAGCCAGGCCCGATGGCTACACCTTC. Drawing the rest from reference TRBV7-2 and TRBJ1-2, the complete variable domain is GAGVSQSPSNKVTEKGKDVELRCDPISGHTALYWYRQSLGQGLEFLIYFQGNSAPDKSGLPSDRFSAERTGGSVSTLTIQRTQQEDSAVYLCASSLARPDGYTFGSGTRLTVV.

To note about this clonotype: The junction shows a germline mismatch at one end, possibly a read error. V is TRBV6-1 and J is TRBJ1-2; D not resolved. The CDR3 has 15 amino acids. Germline-derived CDR1 and CDR2 are MNHNS and SASEGT. CDR3 nucleotides: TGTGCCGGCAGTGAAGGAACGGCCCTCGACTATGGCTACACCTTC. It translates to CAGSEGTALDYGYTF.

J is TRBJ2-5 and V is TRBV20-1; tentatively, D is TRBD1 or TRBD2 (5 bases each). This CDR3 region has 13 residues. Germline values: CDR1 DFQATT, CDR2 SNEGSKA (reference sequence). Trimming took off 2 bases at V and 3 bases at J, with 10 bases between the two ends. CDR3 protein: CSARPGSEETQYF. The CDR3 coding sequence is TGCAGTGCTAGACCAGGGAGTGAAGAGACCCAGTACTTC.